This is a list of T cell receptor beta chains from one sample in a study of identical twins. Each CDR3 protein gets one entry after TCRdb re-called the 5' RACE reads with MiXCR. The sample gives 200,000 to 300,000 distinct CDR3 sequences, around 7.6% of which show up once; around 5.4% is in the top ten. This same sample was also part of a study on yellow fever vaccine responses in identical twins.

Sequencing used CD8+ T cells sorted from blood. These receptors all stem from a woman aged 18 to 35 in good health. The CDR3 runs from the conserved cysteine through the conserved F or W. Each record gives: D gene, clone size, V gene, J gene, CDR3 protein, CDR3 DNA. The D gene is left open where the match is weak. Clone size is shown for a subset of rows, as once, few, many or a class of expanded clone.

>TRBD2|many|TRBV5-1|TRBJ2-5
CASSLSSGGPLETQYF
TGCGCCAGCAGCTTGAGTAGCGGGGGACCACTAGAGACCCAGTACTTC
>.|.|TRBV15|TRBJ2-6
CATSRLVDSGANVLTF
TGTGCCACCAGCAGACTAGTAGACTCTGGGGCCAACGTCCTGACTTTC
>TRBD1|many|TRBV20-1|TRBJ2-1
CSVRQGNEQFF
TGCAGTGTTCGACAGGGGAATGAGCAGTTCTTC
>.|.|TRBV27|TRBJ2-1
CASSLGAPPYNEQFF
TGTGCCAGCAGTTTAGGTGCGCCACCCTACAATGAGCAGTTCTTC
>.|.|TRBV28|TRBJ2-7
CASTTPAHLSFGDLPTYEQYF
TGTGCCAGCACCACCCCAGCACACCTCAGTTTTGGCGACCTCCCAACCTACGAGCAGTACTTC
>.|.|TRBV21-1|TRBJ1-3
CASSTTDQAPGNTIYF
TGTGCCAGCAGCACGACGGACCAAGCGCCTGGAAACACCATATATTTT
>.|.|TRBV2|TRBJ2-7
CATSRGRDLEQYF
TGTGCCACCTCAAGGGGCAGGGACCTCGAGCAGTACTTC
>TRBD2|many|TRBV5-5|TRBJ2-1
CASSLAPGGFSGNEQFF
TGTGCCAGCAGCTTGGCCCCGGGGGGGTTCTCTGGCAATGAGCAGTTCTTC
>.|many|TRBV5-1|TRBJ2-1
CASSFGSSNEQFF
TGCGCCAGCAGCTTCGGCAGTTCCAATGAGCAGTTCTTC
>.|.|TRBV28|TRBJ1-1
CASSSVRGYTEAFF
TGTGCCAGCAGTTCAGTTAGGGGGTACACTGAAGCTTTCTTT
>TRBD2|few|TRBV15|TRBJ2-1
CATTKAGDNEQFF
TGTGCCACCACAAAAGCGGGGGATAATGAGCAGTTCTTC
>.|few|TRBV2|TRBJ2-3
CAKWGTAGTDTQYF
TGTGCCAAATGGGGAACTGCTGGCACAGATACGCAGTATTTT
>.|many|TRBV11-1|TRBJ2-7
CASSRTSRVYEQYF
TGTGCCAGCAGCCGGACGTCTCGGGTTTACGAGCAGTACTTC
>.|.|TRBV5-1|TRBJ2-2
CASSLEGNTGELFF
TGCGCCAGCAGCTTGGAGGGGAACACCGGGGAGCTGTTTTTT
>.|.|TRBV7-6|TRBJ2-7
CASSPIPHEQYF
TGTGCCAGCAGCCCTATCCCCCACGAGCAGTACTTC
>.|.|TRBV20-1|TRBJ2-7
CSARVTEYEQYF
TGCAGTGCTAGAGTTACAGAATACGAGCAGTACTTC
>.|many|TRBV12-3/TRBV12-4|TRBJ1-4
CASRARGGNEKLFF
TGTGCCAGCAGGGCCCGGGGCGGTAATGAAAAACTGTTTTTT
>.|many|TRBV20-1|TRBJ2-1
CSARDPASSYNEQFF
TGCAGTGCTAGAGATCCAGCGTCCTCCTACAATGAGCAGTTCTTC
>.|.|TRBV28|TRBJ2-1
CASSFYSNEQFF
TGTGCCAGCAGTTTTTATTCCAATGAGCAGTTCTTC
>.|.|TRBV19|TRBJ2-3
CASSIAGEGSHTQYF
TGTGCCAGTAGTATAGCGGGAGAGGGTTCCCATACGCAGTATTTT
>.|many|TRBV12-3/TRBV12-4|TRBJ1-2
CASSPTGFPPYGYTF
TGTGCCAGCAGTCCCACAGGGTTCCCCCCTTATGGCTACACCTTC
>.|many|TRBV7-9|TRBJ2-7
CASSTGRFEQYF
TGTGCCAGCAGCACGGGACGCTTCGAGCAGTACTTC
>.|many|TRBV9|TRBJ2-2
CASSPLRPTGELFF
TGTGCCAGCAGCCCACTAAGGCCTACCGGGGAGCTGTTTTTT